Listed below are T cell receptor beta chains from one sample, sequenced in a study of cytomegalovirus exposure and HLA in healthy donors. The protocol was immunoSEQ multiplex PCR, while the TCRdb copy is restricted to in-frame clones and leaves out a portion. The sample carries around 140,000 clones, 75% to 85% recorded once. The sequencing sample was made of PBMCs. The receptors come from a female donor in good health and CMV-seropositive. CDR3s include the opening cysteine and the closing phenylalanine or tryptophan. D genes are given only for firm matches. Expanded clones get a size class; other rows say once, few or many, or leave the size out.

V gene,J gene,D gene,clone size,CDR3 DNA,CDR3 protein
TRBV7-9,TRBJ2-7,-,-,TGTGCCAGCAGCACAGGGTCGACCTACGAGCAGTACTTC,CASSTGSTYEQYF
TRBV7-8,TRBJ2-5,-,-,TGTGCCAGCAGCCCTAGACAGAGAAGGGAAGAGACCCAGTACTTC,CASSPRQRREETQYF
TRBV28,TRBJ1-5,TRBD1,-,TGTGCCAGCAATGACAGGGGATATAGCAATCAGCCCCAGCATTTT,CASNDRGYSNQPQHF
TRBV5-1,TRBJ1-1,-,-,TGCGCCAGCAGCTTACGATCACAGGGCCTGGGGACTGAAGCTTTCTTT,CASSLRSQGLGTEAFF
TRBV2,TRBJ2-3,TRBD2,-,TGTGCCAGCAGTCTATTAGCGGGAAGCACAGATACGCAGTATTTT,CASSLLAGSTDTQYF
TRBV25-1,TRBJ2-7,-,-,TGTGCCAGCAGTGACGGGAGCTCCTACGAGCAGTACTTC,CASSDGSSYEQYF
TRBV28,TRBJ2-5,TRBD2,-,TGTGCCAGCAGTTCAACCGTAGCGGGATCCCACGAGACCCAGTACTTC,CASSSTVAGSHETQYF
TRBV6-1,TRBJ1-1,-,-,TGTGCCAGCCTCGAGAAATTGAACACTGAAGCTTTCTTT,CASLEKLNTEAFF
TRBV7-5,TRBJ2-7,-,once,TGTGTCAGAAGCGCCGACGGCAGGGTGTTTAAAGAGCAGTACTTC,CVRSADGRVFKEQYF
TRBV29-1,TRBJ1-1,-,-,TGCAGCGTTAGGGGTCTAACTGAAGCTTTCTTT,CSVRGLTEAFF
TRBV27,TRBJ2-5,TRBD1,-,TGTGCCAGCGGCCCGACAGGGGGCAAGGAGACCCAGTACTTC,CASGPTGGKETQYF
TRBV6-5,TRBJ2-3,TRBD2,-,TGTGCCTCTAATTGGGGGGGGGTCACAGATACGCAGTATTTT,CASNWGGVTDTQYF
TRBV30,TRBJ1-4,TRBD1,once,TGTGCCTGGAATAAGGACAGGGGCGGCGAAAAACTGTTTTTT,CAWNKDRGGEKLFF
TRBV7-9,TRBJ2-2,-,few,TGTGCCAGCAGTATCGGACACGATAACACCGGGGAGCTGTTTTTT,CASSIGHDNTGELFF
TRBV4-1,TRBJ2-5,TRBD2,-,TGCGCCAGCAGCCGGCCGGGACTAGCCCAAGAGACCCAGTACTTC,CASSRPGLAQETQYF
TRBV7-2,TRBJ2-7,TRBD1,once,TGTGCCAGCAGTCAACGGACAGGCCACTACGAGCAGTACTTC,CASSQRTGHYEQYF
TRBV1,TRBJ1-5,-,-,TGCACCAGCAGCTCCTGTTTCAGCAATCAGCCCCAGCATTTT,CTSSSCFSNQPQHF
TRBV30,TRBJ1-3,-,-,TGTGCCTGGACAACAGGGAACTCTGGAAACACCATATATTTT,CAWTTGNSGNTIYF
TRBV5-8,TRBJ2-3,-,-,TGTGCCAGCAGCTTGGACAGGGTGGGAGATACGCAGTATTTT,CASSLDRVGDTQYF
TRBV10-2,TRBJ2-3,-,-,TGCGCCAGCGGTCTCCAGGGGACAGATACGCAGTATTTT,CASGLQGTDTQYF
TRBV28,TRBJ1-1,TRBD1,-,TGTGCCAGCAACCGACAGGGCGTCATGAACACTGAAGCTTTCTTT,CASNRQGVMNTEAFF
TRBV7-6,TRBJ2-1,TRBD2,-,TGTGCCAGCAGCTTGGTCCGGGGGGGCGGTGAGCAGTTCTTC,CASSLVRGGGEQFF
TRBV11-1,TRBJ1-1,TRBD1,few,TGTGCCAGCAGCCACGGGACAGGAACTGAAGCTTTCTTT,CASSHGTGTEAFF
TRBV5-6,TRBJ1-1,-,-,TGTGCCAGCAGCGTAGGGCCCACAGGAGCTGCTTTCTTT,CASSVGPTGAAFF
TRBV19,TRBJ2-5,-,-,TGTGCCAGTAGTATTCAGGGTCCCCAAGAGACCCAGTACTTC,CASSIQGPQETQYF
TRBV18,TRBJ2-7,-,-,TGTGCCAGCTCACCAATCGGGACCTACGAGCAGTACTTC,CASSPIGTYEQYF
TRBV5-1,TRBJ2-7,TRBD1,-,TGCGCCAGCAGCACGCGGCAGGGGGCCCACTACGAGCAGTACTTC,CASSTRQGAHYEQYF
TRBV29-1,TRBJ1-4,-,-,TGCAGCGTGGAGAGTGCAACTAATGAAAAACTGTTTTTT,CSVESATNEKLFF
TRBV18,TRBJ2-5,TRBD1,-,TGTGCCAGCTCACCACCCGGGACAGCCGGGGAGACCCAGTACTTC,CASSPPGTAGETQYF
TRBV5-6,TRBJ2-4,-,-,TGTGCCAGCAGGCGTCCCCCAGGGTCCTGGGGAGGCAAAAACATTCAGTACTTC,CASRRPPGSWGGKNIQYF
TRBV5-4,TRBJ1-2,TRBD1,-,TGTGCCAGCAGCATGGACAGGGCTAATGGCTACACCTTC,CASSMDRANGYTF
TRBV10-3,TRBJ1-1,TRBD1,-,TGTGCCATCAGGGACGGACAGGGAGGTTGGGGCACTGAAGCTTTCTTT,CAIRDGQGGWGTEAFF
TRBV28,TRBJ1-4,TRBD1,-,TGTGCTGGGGGGACAGGGTCGCGAAAACTGTTTTTT,CAGGTGSRKLFF